One T cell receptor (beta chain) is described in this entry. Its antigen remains unidentified. The data are from a study of cytomegalovirus exposure and HLA in healthy donors. Whole-study findings and limits: Later analysis reportedly placed an Asian-associated ancestry cluster below the roughly 680-donor mean in N-insertions. Upon later analysis, HLA-associated TCR beta chains proved more clonally expanded than other, equally common chains. The study dropped some indistinguishable V segments, TRBV6-2 and TRBV6-3 among them. The presence/absence work took it that sequencing depth was about the same across donors.

It was with 60 Vbeta and 13 Jbeta primers that the PCR ran. The method was immunoSEQ multiplex PCR; TCRdb's version includes in-frame clones alone and lacks a portion of them. The sample includes 45,000 to 65,000 clones, roughly four fifths of them seen just once. The germline gives CDR1 GTSNPN, CDR2 SVGIG (reference sequence). This CDR3 contains 15 residues. V gave up 0 bases and J gave up 0 bases, with 11 bases separating them. The origin of this receptor is a woman in her thirties or forties in good health and CMV-seropositive. The sequencing sample was made of PBMCs. The V and J genes are TRBV30 and TRBJ1-2, with D possibly matching TRBD1 (6 bases). DNA of the CDR3: TGTGCCTGGAGTGTATGGGCAGGGGCTAACTATGGCTACACCTTC. Translating gives CAWSVWAGANYGYTF.